Included here is one T cell receptor beta chain sequence, with context. V was trimmed by 7 bases and J by 6 bases, leaving 13 bases between them. From germline, CDR1 is LNHDA and CDR2 SQIVND (reference sequence). This CDR3 is built from 14 residues. The entry originates in a study of B cell selection in AIRE deficiency. The sorted conventional CD4 T cells were gated as CD4+CD127+. The assay was immunoSEQ multiplex PCR, and TCRdb's table has in-frame clones only and misses some. The repertoire consists of tens of thousands of clones, with about 96% occurring once and the leading ten covering 0.15% to 0.2%.

Sequencing was carried out using CD4+CD127+ conventional T cells sorted from PBMCs. The chain is built from TRBV19 and TRBJ1-6; D may be TRBD1 (6 bases). This receptor was taken from a human donor in good health. The DNA for the CDR3 is TGTGCCAGTACCCCCGACAGGTTTAATTCACCCCTCCACTTT. Translating gives CASTPDRFNSPLHF.